One TCR beta chain is described in this entry. The sample holds many counts of this clonotype. It lacks a known antigen. Base qualities are not recorded, but no much larger clone differs from it by a single base. Measured from the cysteine to the phenylalanine, the CDR3 is 14 residues long. The entry retains the CDR3 DNA only, 42 bases that are in frame from base 1. From the germline V gene (reference sequence), CDR1 is LNHDA and CDR2 is SQIVND. The germline V end is reduced by 3 bases and the J end by 8 bases; junction bases left unmatched: 4. The entry originates in a study of T-cell reconstitution after alpha-beta-depleted transplantation in children (dated by TCRdb to 2016 to 2017). Looking at the study overall: Using TCR repertoire profiling, the study quantitatively followed how T-cell immune reconstitution unfolded in children after TCRalphabeta/CD19-depleted allogeneic hematopoietic cell transplantation.

The library came from PCR. Sequencing used an Illumina HiSeq 2500. To normalize quantification of the TCRbeta repertoire, the TCR libraries were built with molecular barcoding that relied on unique molecular identifiers. The public sequencing data were trimmed at Q25 with fastp and processed into clonotypes with MiXCR by TCRdb, which kept only in-frame beta chains. Identical CDR3 proteins give one entry, which carries the most common genes and DNA. Within this sample are a few hundred thousand distinct CDR3 sequences, with around 16% of them counted one time only. The top ten clonotypes cover 3% to 3.5% of the sample.

In this chain, TRBV19 is recombined with TRBJ2-1, with 10 bases matching TRBD2. This TCR came from a human donor who donated a stem cell graft to a child with acute lymphoblastic leukemia. The material was PBMCs from the stem cell graft donor, obtained from the stem cell graft. CDR3 loop: CASSMPSGSYEQFF. Read as DNA, the sequence is TGTGCCAGTAGTATGCCTAGCGGGAGTTATGAGCAGTTCTTC.